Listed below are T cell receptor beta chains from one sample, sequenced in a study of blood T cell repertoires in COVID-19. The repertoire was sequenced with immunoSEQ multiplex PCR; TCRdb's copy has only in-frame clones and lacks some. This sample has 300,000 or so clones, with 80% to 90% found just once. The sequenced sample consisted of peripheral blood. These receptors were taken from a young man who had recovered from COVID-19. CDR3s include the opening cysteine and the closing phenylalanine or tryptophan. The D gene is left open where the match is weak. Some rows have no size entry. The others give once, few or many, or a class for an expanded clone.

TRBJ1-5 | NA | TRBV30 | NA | CAWSGGRVQPQHF | TGTGCCTGGAGTGGGGGGCGGGTTCAGCCCCAGCATTTT
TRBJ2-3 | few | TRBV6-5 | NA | CASSYSGTLGNTQYF | TGTGCCAGCAGTTACTCAGGCACCCTCGGGAATACGCAGTATTTT
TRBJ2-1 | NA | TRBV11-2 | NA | CASSLGVTGEQFF | TGTGCCAGCAGCTTAGGGGTGACGGGTGAGCAGTTCTTC
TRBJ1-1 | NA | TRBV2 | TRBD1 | CASNLDRGTEAFF | TGTGCCAGCAACCTGGACAGGGGCACTGAAGCTTTCTTT
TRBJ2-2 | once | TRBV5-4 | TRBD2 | CASSLGLAGNTGELFF | TGTGCCAGCAGCCTCGGACTAGCGGGGAACACCGGGGAGCTGTTTTTT
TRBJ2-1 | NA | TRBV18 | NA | CASSPERSRVNEQFF | TGTGCCAGCTCACCAGAGCGTAGTCGTGTCAATGAGCAGTTCTTC
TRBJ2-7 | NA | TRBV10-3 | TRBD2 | CAIRSTSGPGYEQYF | TGTGCCATCAGATCGACTAGCGGGCCCGGGTACGAGCAGTACTTC
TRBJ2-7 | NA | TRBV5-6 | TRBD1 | CASSFFRQGYPYEQYF | TGTGCCAGCAGCTTTTTCCGACAGGGCTACCCCTACGAGCAGTACTTC
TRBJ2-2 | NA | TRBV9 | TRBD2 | CASSFLSGGANTGELFF | TGTGCCAGCAGCTTCCTGAGCGGGGGGGCGAACACCGGGGAGCTGTTTTTT
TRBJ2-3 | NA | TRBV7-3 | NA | CASSSNLIGGDTQYF | TGTGCCAGCAGTTCCAATTTGATCGGAGGAGATACGCAGTATTTT